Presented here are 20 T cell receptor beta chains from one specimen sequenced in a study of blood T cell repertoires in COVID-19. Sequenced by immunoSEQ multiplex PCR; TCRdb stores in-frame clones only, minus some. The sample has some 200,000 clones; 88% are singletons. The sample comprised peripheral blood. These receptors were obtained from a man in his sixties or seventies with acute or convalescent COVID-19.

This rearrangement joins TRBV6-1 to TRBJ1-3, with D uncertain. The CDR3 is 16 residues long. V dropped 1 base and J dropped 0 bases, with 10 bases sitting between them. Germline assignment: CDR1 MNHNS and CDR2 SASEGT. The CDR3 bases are TGTGCCAGCAGTGAAGGATCGGCGGGCTCTGGAAACACCATATATTTT. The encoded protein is CASSEGSAGSGNTIYF.

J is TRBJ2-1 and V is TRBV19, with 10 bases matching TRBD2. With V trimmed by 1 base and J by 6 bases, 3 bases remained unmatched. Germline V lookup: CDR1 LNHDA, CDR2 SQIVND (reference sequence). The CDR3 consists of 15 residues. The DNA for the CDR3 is TGTGCCAGTAGTATAGGGCTAGCGGGAGCCAATGAGCAGTTCTTC. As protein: CASSIGLAGANEQFF.

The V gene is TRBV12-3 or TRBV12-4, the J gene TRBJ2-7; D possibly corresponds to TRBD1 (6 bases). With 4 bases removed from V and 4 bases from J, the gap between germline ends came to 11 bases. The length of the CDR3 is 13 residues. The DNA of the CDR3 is TGTGCCAGCAGTTACCAGACAGGATACGAGCAGTACTTC. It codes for CASSYQTGYEQYF.

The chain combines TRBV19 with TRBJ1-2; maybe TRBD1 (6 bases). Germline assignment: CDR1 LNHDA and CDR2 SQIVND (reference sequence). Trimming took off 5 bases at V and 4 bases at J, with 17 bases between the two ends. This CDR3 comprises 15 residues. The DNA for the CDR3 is TGTGCCAGTAGTCGGGACACCGAATCCCTCTATGGCTACACCTTC. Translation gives CASSRDTESLYGYTF.

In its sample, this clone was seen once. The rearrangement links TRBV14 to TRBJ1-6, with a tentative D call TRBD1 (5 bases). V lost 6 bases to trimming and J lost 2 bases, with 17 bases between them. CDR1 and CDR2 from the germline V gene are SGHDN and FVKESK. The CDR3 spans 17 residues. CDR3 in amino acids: CASSHQNWGAYNSPLHF. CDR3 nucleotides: TGTGCCAGCAGTCATCAGAATTGGGGGGCCTATAATTCACCCCTCCACTTT.

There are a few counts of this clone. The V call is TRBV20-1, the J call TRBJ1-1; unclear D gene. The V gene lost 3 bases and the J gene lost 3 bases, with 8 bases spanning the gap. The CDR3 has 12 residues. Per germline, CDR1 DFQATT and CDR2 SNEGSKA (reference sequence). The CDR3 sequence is CSASRGDTEAFF. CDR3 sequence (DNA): TGCAGTGCTAGTCGGGGAGACACTGAAGCTTTCTTT.

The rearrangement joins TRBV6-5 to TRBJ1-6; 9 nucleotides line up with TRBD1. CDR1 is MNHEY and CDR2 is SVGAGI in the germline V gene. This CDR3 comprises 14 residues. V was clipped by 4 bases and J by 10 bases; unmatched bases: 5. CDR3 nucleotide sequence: TGTGCCAGCAGTTTACAGGGACAGGGATCACCCCTCCACTTT. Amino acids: CASSLQGQGSPLHF.

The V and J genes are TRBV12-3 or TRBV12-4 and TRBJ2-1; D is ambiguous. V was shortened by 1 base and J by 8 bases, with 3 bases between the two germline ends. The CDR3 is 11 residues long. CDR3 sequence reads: CASSLGHEQFF. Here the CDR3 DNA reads TGTGCCAGCAGTTTAGGGCATGAGCAGTTCTTC.

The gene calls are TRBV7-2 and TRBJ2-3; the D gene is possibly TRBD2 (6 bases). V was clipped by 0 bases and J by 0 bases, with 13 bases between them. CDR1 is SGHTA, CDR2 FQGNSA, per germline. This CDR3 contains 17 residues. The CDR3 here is CASSLAITSSSTDTQYF. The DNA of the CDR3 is TGTGCCAGCAGCTTAGCCATAACTAGCAGTAGCACAGATACGCAGTATTTT.

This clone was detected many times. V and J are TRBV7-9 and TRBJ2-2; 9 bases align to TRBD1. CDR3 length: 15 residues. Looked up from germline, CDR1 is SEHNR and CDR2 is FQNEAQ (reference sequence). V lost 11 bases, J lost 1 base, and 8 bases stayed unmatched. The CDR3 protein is CAVTRDRENTGELFF. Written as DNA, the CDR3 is TGTGCCGTTACACGGGACAGGGAGAACACCGGGGAGCTGTTTTTT. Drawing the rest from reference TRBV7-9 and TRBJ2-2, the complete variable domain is DTGVSQNPRHKITKRGQNVTFRCDPISEHNRLYWYRQTLGQGPEFLTYFQNEAQLEKSRLLSDRFSAERPKGSFSTLEIQRTEQGDSAMYLCAVTRDRENTGELFFGEGSRLTVL.

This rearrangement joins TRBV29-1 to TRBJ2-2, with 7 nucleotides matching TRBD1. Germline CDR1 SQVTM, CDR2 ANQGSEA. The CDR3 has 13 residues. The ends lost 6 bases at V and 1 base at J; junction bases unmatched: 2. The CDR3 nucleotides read TGCAGCGTGGGGGACAGGAACACCGGGGAGCTGTTTTTT. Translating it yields CSVGDRNTGELFF.

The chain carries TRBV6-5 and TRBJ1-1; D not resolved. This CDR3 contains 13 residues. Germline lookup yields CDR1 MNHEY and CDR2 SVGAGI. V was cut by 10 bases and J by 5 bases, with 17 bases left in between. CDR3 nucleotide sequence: TGTGCCACCACCCAGACGAGGGATACTGAAGCTTTCTTT. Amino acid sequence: CATTQTRDTEAFF.

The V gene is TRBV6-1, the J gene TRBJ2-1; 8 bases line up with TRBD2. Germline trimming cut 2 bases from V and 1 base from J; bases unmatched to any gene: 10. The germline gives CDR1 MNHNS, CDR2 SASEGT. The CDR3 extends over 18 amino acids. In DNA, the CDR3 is TGTGCCAGCAGTGAACTGGGGACGGGAGGGGGTTCCTACAATGAGCAGTTCTTC. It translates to CASSELGTGGGSYNEQFF.

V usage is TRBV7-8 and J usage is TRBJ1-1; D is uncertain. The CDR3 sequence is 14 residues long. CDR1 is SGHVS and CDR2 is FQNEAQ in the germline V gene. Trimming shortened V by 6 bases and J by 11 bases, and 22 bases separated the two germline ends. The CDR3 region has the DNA TGTGCCAGCAGTTCCCGGGAGGTTCCGGGGAGGGCTTTCTTT. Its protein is CASSSREVPGRAFF.

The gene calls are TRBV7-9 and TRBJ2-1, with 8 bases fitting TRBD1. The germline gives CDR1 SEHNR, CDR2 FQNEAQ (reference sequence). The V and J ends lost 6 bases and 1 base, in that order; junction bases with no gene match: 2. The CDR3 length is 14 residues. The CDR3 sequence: CASSTGGSYNEQFF. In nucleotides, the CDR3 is TGTGCCAGCAGTACAGGGGGATCCTACAATGAGCAGTTCTTC. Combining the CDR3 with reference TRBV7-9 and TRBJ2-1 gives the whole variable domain DTGVSQNPRHKITKRGQNVTFRCDPISEHNRLYWYRQTLGQGPEFLTYFQNEAQLEKSRLLSDRFSAERPKGSFSTLEIQRTEQGDSAMYLCASSTGGSYNEQFFGPGTRLTVL.

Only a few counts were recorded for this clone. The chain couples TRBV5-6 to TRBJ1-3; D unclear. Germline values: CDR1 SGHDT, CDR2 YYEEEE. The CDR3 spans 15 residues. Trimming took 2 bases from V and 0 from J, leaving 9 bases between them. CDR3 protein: CASSFRDSSGNTIYF. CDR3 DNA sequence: TGTGCCAGCAGCTTTCGTGACTCCTCTGGAAACACCATATATTTT.

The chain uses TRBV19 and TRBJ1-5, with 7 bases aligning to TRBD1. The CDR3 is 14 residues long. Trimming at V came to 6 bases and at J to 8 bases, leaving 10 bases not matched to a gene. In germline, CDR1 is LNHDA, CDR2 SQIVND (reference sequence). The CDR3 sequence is CASRRGQVGEPQHF. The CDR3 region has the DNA TGTGCCAGTAGACGCGGACAGGTGGGCGAGCCCCAGCATTTT.

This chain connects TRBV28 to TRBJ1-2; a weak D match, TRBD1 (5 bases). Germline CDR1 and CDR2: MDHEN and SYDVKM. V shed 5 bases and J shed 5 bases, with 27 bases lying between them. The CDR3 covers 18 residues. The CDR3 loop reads CASSPYPSGQGGLYGYTF. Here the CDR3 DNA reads TGTGCCAGCAGTCCCTACCCGTCAGGGCAGGGTGGCCTGTATGGCTACACCTTC.

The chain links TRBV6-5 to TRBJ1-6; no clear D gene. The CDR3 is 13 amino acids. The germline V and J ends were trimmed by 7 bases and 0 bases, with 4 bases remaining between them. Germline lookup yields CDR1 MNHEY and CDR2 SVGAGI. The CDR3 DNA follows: TGTGCCAGCACGGGCTCCTATAATTCACCCCTCCACTTT. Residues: CASTGSYNSPLHF.

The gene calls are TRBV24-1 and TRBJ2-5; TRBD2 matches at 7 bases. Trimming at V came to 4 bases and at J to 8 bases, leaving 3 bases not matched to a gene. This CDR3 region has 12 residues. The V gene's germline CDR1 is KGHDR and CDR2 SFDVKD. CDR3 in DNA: TGTGCCACCAGTGACCCTAGCGGAACCCAGTACTTC. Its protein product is CATSDPSGTQYF.